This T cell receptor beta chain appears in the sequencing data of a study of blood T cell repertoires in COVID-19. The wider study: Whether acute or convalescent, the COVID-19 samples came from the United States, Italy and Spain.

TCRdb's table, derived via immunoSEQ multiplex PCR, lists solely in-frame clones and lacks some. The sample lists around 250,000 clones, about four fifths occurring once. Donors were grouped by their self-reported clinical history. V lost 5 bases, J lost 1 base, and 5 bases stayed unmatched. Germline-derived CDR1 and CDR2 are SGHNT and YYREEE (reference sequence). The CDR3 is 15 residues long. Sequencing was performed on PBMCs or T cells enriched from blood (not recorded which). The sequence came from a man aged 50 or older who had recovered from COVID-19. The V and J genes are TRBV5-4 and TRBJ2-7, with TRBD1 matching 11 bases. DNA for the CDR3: TGTGCCAGCAGGCAGGGACAGGGGGGATCCTACGAGCAGTACTTC. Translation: CASRQGQGGSYEQYF.